The source of this TCR beta chain is a study of blood T cell repertoires in COVID-19. Study as a whole: The analysed material was cDNA or gDNA that came from T cells, B-cell-depleted T cells, or PBMCs.

Per the study methods: Amplification of reference gene primers was used by the study to estimate nucleated cell counts. The repertoire was sequenced with immunoSEQ multiplex PCR; TCRdb's copy has only in-frame clones and lacks some. Clonal size and the V and J genes are those of that table, whereas D and trimming came from the DNA. The repertoire consists of about 480,000 clones, with roughly 89% occurring once and the leading ten covering 4% to 5.5%. The germline V and J ends were trimmed by 4 bases and 4 bases, with 17 bases remaining between them. Germline CDR1 SGDLS, CDR2 YYNGEE. This CDR3 has 16 amino acids.

Source material: peripheral blood. The receptor was isolated from a woman aged 25 to 45 with acute or convalescent COVID-19. This chain joins TRBV9 and TRBJ1-4; a weak D match, TRBD1 (5 bases). The DNA of the CDR3 is TGTGCCAGCAGCCCTAGTGCGGGACGCGTTAATGAAAAACTGTTTTTT. Amino acid sequence: CASSPSAGRVNEKLFF.